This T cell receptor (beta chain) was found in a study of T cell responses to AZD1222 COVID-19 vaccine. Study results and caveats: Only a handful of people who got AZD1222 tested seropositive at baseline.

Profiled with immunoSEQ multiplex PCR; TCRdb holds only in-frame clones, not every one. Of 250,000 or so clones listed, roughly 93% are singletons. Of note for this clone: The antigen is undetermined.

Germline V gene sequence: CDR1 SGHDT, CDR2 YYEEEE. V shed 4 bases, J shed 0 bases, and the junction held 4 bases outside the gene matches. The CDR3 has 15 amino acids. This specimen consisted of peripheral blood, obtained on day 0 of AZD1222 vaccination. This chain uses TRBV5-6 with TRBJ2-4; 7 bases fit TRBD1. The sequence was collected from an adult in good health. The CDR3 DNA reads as TGTGCCAGCAGCCCACAGGGGCTAGCCAAAAACATTCAGTACTTC. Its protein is CASSPQGLAKNIQYF.